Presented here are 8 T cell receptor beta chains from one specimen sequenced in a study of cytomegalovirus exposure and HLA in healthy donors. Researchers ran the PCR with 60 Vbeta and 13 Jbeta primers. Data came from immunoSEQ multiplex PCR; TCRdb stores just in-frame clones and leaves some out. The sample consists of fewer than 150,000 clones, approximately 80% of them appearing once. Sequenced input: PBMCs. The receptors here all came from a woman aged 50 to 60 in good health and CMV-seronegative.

CDR3 in DNA: TGTGCCAGCAGCCGAGGTCCTGGGACTAGCGGTAACGAGCAGTACTTC. Translation: CASSRGPGTSGNEQYF. The J gene is TRBJ2-7, the V gene TRBV4-2; 11 bases map to TRBD2. The V segment lost 4 bases and the J segment 5 bases; nucleotides outside the gene matches: 10. CDR3 length: 16 amino acids. Germline V gene data show CDR1 as LGHNA and CDR2 as YNFKEQ.

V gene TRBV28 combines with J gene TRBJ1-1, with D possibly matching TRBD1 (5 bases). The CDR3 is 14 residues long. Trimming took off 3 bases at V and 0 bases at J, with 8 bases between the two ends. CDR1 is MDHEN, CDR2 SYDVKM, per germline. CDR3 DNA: TGTGCCAGCAGTTTGCGGGGGGTGAACACTGAAGCTTTCTTT. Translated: CASSLRGVNTEAFF.

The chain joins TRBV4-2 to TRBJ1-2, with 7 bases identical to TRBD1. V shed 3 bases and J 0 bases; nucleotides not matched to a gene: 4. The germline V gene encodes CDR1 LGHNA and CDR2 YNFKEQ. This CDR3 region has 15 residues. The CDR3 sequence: CASSHGTVANYGYTF. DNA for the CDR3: TGTGCCAGCAGCCACGGGACAGTAGCTAACTATGGCTACACCTTC.

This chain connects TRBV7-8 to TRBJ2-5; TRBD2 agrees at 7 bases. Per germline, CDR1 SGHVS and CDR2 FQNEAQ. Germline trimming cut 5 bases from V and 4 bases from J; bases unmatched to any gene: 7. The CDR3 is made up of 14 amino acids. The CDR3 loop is CASSPAGEPETQYF. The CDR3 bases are TGTGCCAGCAGCCCCGCGGGGGAGCCAGAGACCCAGTACTTC.

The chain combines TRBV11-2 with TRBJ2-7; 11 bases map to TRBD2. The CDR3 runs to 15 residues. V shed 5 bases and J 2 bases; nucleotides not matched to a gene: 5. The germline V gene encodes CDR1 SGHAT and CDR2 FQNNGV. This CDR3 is CASSVTSGGTYEQYF. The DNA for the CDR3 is TGTGCCAGCAGCGTAACTAGCGGGGGCACCTACGAGCAGTACTTC.

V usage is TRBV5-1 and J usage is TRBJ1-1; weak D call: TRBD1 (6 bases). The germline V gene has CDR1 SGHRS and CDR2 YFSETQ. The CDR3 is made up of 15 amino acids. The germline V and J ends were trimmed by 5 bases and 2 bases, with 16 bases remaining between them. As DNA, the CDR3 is TGCGCCAGCAGTCGACTACAGGGACCTAACACTGAAGCTTTCTTT. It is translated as CASSRLQGPNTEAFF.

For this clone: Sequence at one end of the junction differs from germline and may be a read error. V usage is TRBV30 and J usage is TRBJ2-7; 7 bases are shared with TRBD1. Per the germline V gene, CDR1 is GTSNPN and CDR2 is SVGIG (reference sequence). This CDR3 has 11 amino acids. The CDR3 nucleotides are TGTGCCTGGGCAATGGACAGGTGGGAGCTCTTC. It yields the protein CAWAMDRWELF.

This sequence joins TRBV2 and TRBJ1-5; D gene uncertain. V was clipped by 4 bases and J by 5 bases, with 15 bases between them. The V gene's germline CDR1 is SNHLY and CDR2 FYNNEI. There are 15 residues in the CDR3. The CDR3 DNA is TGTGCCAGCAGTGTGGATTCAGGAGGGCATCAGCCCCAGCATTTT. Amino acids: CASSVDSGGHQPQHF. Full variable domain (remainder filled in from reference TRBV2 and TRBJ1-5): EPEVTQTPSHQVTQMGQEVILRCVPISNHLYFYWYRQILGQKVEFLVSFYNNEISEKSEIFDDQFSVERPDGSNFTLKIRSTKLEDSAMYFCASSVDSGGHQPQHFGDGTRLSIL.